The clone carrying this T cell receptor beta chain was observed at least ten times. Its specificity is unknown. Time point here: blood at routine non-recurrence follow-up after resection. In each case, whole RNA from tumor, nontumor lung or frozen PBMC was sequenced unsorted. The sample is drawn from a study of spatial heterogeneity in lung cancer. Study-wide context: The donor group consisted of under 95 patients who had untreated, early-stage non-small cell lung cancer. Consistent detection of more beta-chain than alpha-chain sequences was observed.

Each TCR cDNA molecule carried a unique molecular identifier. TCRdb recomputed calls from the 5' RACE reads with MiXCR, one row per CDR3 protein. The sample has fewer than 60,000 distinct CDR3 sequences, roughly 7.4% seen once. V gave up 5 bases and J gave up 5 bases; unmatched junction bases: 4. Germline V gene sequence: CDR1 LNHDA, CDR2 SQIVND (reference sequence). The CDR3 spans 15 residues. Study-wide results and caveats: Relative to follow-up, resection was when ubiquitous expanded tumor TCRs appeared more in blood.

The TCR sequence derives from a female donor with early-stage non-small cell lung cancer. The starting material was PBMCs, obtained at follow-up. The V and J genes are TRBV19 and TRBJ2-3, with 13 positions matching TRBD2. CDR3 bases: TGTGCCAGTAGTGGACTAGCGGGGGAAGGAGATACGCAGTATTTT. It yields the protein CASSGLAGEGDTQYF.